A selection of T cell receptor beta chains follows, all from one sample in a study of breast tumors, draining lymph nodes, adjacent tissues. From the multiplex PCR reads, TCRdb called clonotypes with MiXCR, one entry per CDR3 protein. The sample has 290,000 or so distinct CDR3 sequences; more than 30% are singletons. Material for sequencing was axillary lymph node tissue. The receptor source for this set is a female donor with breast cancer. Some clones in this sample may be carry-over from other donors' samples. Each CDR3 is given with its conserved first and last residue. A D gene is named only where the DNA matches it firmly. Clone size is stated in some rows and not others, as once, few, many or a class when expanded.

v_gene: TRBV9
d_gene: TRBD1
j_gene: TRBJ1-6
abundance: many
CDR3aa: CASSPRTGGNSPLHF
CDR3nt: TGTGCCAGCAGCCCTCGGACAGGGGGTAATTCACCCCTCCACTTT

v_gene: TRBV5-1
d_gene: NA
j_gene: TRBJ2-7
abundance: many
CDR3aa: CASSLGAGQEQYF
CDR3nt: TGCGCCAGCAGCTTGGGAGCAGGGCAGGAGCAGTACTTC

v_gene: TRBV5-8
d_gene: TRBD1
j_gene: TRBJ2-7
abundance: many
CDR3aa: CASSPWDSYEQYF
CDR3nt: TGTGCCAGCAGCCCGTGGGACAGCTACGAGCAGTACTTC

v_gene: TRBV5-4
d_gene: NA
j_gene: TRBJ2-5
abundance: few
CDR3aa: CASSLSAAAQETQYF
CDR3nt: TGTGCCAGCAGCTTGAGTGCGGCAGCCCAAGAGACCCAGTACTTC

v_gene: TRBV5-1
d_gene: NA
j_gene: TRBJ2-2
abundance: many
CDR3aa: CASRNRENTGELFF
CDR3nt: TGCGCCAGCAGGAACAGGGAAAACACCGGGGAGCTGTTTTTT

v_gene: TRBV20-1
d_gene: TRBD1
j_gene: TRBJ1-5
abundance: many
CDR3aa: CSGRRGTGTSNQPQHF
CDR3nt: TGCAGCGGGCGGAGGGGGACAGGAACGAGCAATCAGCCCCAGCATTTT

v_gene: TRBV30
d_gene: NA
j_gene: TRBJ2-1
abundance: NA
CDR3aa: CAWSSFGGNNEQFF
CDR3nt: TGTGCCTGGAGTTCTTTTGGGGGGAACAATGAGCAGTTCTTC

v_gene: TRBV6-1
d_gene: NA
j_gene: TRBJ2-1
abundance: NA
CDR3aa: CASSEGPGRKQSF
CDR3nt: TGTGCCAGCAGTGAGGGACCGGGACGCAAGCAGTCCTTC

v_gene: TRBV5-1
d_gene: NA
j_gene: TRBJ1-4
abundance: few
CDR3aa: CASSPGAPNDKLFF
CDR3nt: TGCGCCAGCAGCCCGGGGGCCCCTAATGACAAACTGTTTTTT

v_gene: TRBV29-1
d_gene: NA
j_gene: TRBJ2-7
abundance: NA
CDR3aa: CSSLSGAYEQYF
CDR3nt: TGCAGCTCACTTTCAGGGGCTTACGAGCAGTACTTC

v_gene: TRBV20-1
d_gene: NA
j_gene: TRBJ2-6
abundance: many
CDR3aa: CSARSISGANVLTF
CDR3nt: TGCAGTGCTAGAAGTATCTCTGGGGCCAACGTCCTGACTTTC

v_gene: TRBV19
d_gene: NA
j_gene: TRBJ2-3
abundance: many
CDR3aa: CASSIAPTGLRADTQYF
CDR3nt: TGTGCCAGTAGTATAGCCCCAACAGGGTTGCGCGCAGATACGCAGTATTTT

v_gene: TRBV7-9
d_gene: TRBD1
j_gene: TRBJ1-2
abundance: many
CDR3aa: CASSLAGTGALLYGYTF
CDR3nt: TGTGCCAGCAGCCTAGCCGGGACAGGGGCCCTCCTCTATGGCTACACCTTC

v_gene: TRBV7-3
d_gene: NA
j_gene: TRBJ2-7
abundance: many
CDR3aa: CASRRGRSATYEQYF
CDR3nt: TGTGCCAGCAGACGAGGGAGGTCAGCCACCTACGAGCAGTACTTC

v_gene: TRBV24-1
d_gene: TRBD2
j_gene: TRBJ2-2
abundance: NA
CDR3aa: CATKTGGRGNTGELSF
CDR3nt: TGTGCCACCAAAACTGGCGGGAGAGGGAACACCGGGGAGCTGTCTTTT

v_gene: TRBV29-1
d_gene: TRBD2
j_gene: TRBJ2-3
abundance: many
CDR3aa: CSVSGLAPTDTQYF
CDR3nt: TGCAGCGTTTCGGGACTAGCGCCGACAGATACGCAGTATTTT

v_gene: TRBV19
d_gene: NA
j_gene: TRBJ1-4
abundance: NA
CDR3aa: CASSRGRANEKLFF
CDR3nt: TGTGCCAGTAGTAGGGGCAGGGCGAATGAAAAACTGTTTTTT

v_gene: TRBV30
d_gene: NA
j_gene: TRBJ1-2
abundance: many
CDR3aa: CAWTRSSLANYGYTF
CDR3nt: TGTGCCTGGACCCGATCATCTCTGGCTAACTATGGCTACACCTTC

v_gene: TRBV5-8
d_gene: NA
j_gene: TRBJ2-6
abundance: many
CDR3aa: CASSPDGSGANVLTF
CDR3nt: TGTGCCAGCAGCCCGGACGGGTCTGGGGCCAACGTCCTGACTTTC

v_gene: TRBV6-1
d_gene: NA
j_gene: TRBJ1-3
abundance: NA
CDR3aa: CASSASISSGGDTIYF
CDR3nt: TGTGCCAGCAGTGCCTCGATCAGTTCGGGTGGAGACACCATATATTTT

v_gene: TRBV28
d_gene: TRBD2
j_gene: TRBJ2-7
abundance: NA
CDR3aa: CASSPYGRAVDEQYF
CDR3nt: TGTGCCAGCAGTCCTTACGGGAGGGCCGTGGACGAGCAGTACTTC

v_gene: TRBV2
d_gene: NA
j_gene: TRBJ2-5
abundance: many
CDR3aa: CASPPGGTQETQYF
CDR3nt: TGTGCCAGCCCCCCTGGGGGGACTCAAGAGACCCAGTACTTC

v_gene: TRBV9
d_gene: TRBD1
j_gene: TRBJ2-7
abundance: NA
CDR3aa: CASSEGTGGSYEQYF
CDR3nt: TGTGCCAGCAGCGAAGGGACAGGGGGCTCCTACGAGCAGTACTTC

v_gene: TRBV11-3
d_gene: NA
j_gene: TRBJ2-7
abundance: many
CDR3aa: CASSLKDEQYF
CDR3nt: TGTGCCAGCAGCTTGAAGGACGAGCAGTACTTC

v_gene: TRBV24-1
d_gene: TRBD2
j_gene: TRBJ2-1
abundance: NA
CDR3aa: CATSGSSGLNEQFF
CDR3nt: TGTGCCACCAGTGGGTCTAGCGGCCTCAATGAGCAGTTCTTC

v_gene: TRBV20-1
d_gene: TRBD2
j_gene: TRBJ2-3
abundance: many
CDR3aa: CSAATGTSSDTQYF
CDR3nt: TGCAGTGCTGCTACCGGGACTAGCAGCGATACGCAGTATTTT

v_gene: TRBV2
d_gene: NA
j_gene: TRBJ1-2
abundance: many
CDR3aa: CASSLRGRTENYGYTF
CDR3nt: TGTGCCAGCAGCCTACGCGGACGGACAGAAAACTATGGCTACACCTTC

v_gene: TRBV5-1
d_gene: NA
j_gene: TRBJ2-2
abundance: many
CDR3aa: CASRERPNTGELFF
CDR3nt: TGCGCCAGCCGGGAGAGGCCGAACACCGGGGAGCTGTTTTTT

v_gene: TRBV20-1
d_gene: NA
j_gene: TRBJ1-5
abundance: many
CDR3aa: CSASAQGYQPQHF
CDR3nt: TGCAGTGCTAGCGCTCAGGGGTATCAGCCCCAGCATTTT

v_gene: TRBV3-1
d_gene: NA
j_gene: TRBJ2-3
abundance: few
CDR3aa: CASSQFTSTDTQYF
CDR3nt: TGTGCCAGCAGCCAGTTTACTAGCACAGATACGCAGTATTTT

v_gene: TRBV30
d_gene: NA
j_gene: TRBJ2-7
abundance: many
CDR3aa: CAWSVGSYEQYF
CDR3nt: TGTGCCTGGAGTGTTGGATCCTACGAGCAGTACTTC

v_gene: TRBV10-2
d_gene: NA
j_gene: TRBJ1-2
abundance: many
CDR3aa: CASSEDSYGYTF
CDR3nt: TGCGCCAGCAGTGAGGACAGCTATGGCTACACCTTC

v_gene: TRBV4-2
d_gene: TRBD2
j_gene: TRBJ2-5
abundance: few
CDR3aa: CAGSPYKREEETQYF
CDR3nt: TGTGCCGGCAGCCCCTACAAGCGGGAGGAGGAGACCCAGTACTTC

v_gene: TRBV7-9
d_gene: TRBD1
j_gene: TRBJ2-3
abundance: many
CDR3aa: CASSPQDRGTDTQYF
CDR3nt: TGTGCCAGCAGCCCCCAAGACAGGGGCACAGATACGCAGTATTTT

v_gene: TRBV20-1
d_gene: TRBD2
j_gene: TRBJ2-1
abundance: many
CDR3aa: CSARDPSSERDHEQFF
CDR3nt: TGCAGTGCTAGAGATCCCAGTTCCGAGCGGGATCATGAGCAGTTCTTC

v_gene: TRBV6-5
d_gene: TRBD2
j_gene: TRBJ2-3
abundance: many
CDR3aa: CASSPPGRAIDTQYF
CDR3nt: TGTGCCAGCAGCCCCCCAGGGAGGGCCATAGATACGCAGTATTTT

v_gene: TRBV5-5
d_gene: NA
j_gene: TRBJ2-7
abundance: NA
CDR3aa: CASSREQADEQYF
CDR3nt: TGTGCCAGCAGCCGGGAACAGGCCGACGAGCAGTACTTC

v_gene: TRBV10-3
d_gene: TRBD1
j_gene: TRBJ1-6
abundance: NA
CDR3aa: CASSYSGTGASPLHF
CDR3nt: TGTGCCAGCAGTTACTCCGGGACAGGGGCTTCACCCCTCCACTTT

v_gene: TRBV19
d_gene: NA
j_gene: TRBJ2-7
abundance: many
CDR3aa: CASSWGIRGEQYF
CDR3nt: TGTGCCAGTAGTTGGGGGATTCGCGGCGAGCAGTACTTC

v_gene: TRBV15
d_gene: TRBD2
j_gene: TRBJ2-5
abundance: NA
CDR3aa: CATPGLAGLEQYF
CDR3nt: TGTGCTACCCCGGGACTAGCGGGACTTGAGCAGTACTTC

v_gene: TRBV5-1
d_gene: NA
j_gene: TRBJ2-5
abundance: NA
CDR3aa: CASCLGGRGRETQYF
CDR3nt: TGCGCCAGCTGCTTGGGGGGCAGGGGACGAGAGACCCAGTACTTC

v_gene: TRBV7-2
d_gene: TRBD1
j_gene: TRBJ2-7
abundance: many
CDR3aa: CASSLVSGGYEQYF
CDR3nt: TGTGCCAGCAGCTTAGTTTCAGGGGGCTACGAACAGTACTTC

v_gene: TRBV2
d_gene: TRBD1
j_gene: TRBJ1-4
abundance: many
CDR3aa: CASGRQGAFEKLFF
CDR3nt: TGTGCCAGCGGGAGACAGGGGGCGTTTGAAAAACTGTTTTTT

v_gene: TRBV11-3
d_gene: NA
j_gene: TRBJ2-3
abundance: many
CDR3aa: CASSLGPGDTQYF
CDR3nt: TGTGCCAGCAGCTTAGGGCCTGGAGATACGCAGTATTTT

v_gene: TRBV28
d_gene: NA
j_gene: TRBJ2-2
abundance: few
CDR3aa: CASSLYAGNTGELFF
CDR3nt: TGTGCCAGCAGTTTATATGCAGGGAACACCGGGGAGCTGTTTTTT

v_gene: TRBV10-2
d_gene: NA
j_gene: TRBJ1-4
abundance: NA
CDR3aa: CASSESGGYAEKLFF
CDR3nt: TGCGCCAGCAGTGAGTCGGGGGGGTATGCCGAAAAACTGTTTTTT